The source of this T cell receptor beta chain is a study of blood T cells in healthy people across ages. The CDR3 spans 14 residues. The J segment lost 9 bases and the V segment lost 10 bases, leaving 17 bases of the junction unmatched. From germline, CDR1 is SNHLY and CDR2 FYNNEI. As for this clonotype: Its antigen is not identified.

The study, taken as a whole, reports: Naive T cell percentage showed a strong correlation with TCR beta diversity. Diversity of TCR beta per million T cells declined in a roughly linear way with age.

The authors ran a second PCR of 7 to 11 cycles using a sample-barcoded 5' primer and a J-beta primer mix. MiXCR was run by TCRdb on the 5' RACE reads, yielding one entry per CDR3 protein. The data hold roughly 1.9 million distinct CDR3 sequences, with about 39% observed a single time. This chain joins TRBV2 and TRBJ1-2; 7 bases are shared with TRBD1. The sequencing input was blood. The clonotype originates from a human donor in good health. For the CDR3, the DNA is TGTGCCATCACAAACTTACAGGGGCTTCCGCGCTACACCTTC. This encodes CAITNLQGLPRYTF.